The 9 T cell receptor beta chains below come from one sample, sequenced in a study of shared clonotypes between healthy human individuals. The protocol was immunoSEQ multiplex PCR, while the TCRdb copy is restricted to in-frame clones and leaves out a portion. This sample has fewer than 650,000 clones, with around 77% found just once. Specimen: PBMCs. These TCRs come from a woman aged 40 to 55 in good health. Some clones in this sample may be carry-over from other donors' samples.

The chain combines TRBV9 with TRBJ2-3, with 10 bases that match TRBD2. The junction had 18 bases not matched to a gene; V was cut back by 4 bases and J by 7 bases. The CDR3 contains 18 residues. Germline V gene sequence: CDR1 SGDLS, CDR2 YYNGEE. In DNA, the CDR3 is TGTGCCAGCAGCCGGACCCTTCCCCTAGCGGGAGAGGGTAATACGCAGTATTTT. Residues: CASSRTLPLAGEGNTQYF. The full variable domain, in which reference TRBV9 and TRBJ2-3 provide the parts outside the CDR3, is DSGVTQTPKHLITATGQRVTLRCSPRSGDLSVYWYQQSLDQGLQFLIQYYNGEERAKGNILERFSAQQFPDLHSELNLSSLELGDSALYFCASSRTLPLAGEGNTQYFGPGTRLTVL.

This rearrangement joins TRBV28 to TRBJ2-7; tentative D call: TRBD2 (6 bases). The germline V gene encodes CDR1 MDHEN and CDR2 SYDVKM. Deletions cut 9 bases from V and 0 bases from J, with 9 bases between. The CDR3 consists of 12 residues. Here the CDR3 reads CASYSGSYEQYF. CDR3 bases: TGTGCCAGTTATAGCGGCTCCTACGAGCAGTACTTC.

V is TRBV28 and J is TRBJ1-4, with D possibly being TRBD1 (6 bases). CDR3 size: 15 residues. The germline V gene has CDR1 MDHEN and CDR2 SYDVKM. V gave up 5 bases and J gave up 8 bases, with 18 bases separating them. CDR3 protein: CASSPPEGVREKLFF. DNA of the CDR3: TGTGCCAGCAGTCCGCCGGAGGGGGTACGCGAAAAACTGTTTTTT.

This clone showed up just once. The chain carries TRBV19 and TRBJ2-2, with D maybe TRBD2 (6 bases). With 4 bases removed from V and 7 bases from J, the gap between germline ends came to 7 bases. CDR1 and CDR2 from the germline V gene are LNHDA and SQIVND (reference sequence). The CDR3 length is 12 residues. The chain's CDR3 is CASSRRGGELFF. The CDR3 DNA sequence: TGTGCCAGTAGTAGGAGGGGCGGGGAGCTGTTTTTT.

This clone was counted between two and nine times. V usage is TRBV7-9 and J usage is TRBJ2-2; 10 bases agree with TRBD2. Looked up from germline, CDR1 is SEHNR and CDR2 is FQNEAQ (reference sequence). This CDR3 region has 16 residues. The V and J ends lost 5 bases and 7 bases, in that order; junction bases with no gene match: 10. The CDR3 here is CASSRLTSGTLGELFF. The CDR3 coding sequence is TGTGCCAGCAGCCGCCTTACTAGCGGGACGCTCGGGGAGCTGTTTTTT.

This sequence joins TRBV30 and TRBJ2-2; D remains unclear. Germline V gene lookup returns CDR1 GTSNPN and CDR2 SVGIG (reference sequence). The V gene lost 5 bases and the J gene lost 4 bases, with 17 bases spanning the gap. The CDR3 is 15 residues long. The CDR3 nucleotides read TGTGCCTGGCGAGCCGGGTCAAGTCCCACCGGGGAGCTGTTTTTT. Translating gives CAWRAGSSPTGELFF. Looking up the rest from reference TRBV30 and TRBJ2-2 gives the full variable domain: SQTIHQWPATLVQPVGSPLSLECTVEGTSNPNLYWYRQAAGRGLQLLFYSVGIGQISSEVPQNLSASRPQDRQFILSSKKLLLSDSGFYLCAWRAGSSPTGELFFGEGSRLTVL.

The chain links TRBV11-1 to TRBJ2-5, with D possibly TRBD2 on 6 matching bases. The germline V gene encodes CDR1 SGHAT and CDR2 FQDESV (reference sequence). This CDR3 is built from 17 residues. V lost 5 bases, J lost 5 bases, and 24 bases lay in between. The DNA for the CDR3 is TGTGCCAGCAGCCCCCGTTGGGGGAGGTTAGGAGGGGAGACCCAGTACTTC. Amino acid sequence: CASSPRWGRLGGETQYF.

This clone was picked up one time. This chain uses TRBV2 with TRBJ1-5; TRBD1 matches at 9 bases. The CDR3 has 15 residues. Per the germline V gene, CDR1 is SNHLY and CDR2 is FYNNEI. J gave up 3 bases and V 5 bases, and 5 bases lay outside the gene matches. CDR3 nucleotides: TGTGCCAGCAGTTTGGACAGGGGCGACAATCAGCCCCAGCATTTT. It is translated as CASSLDRGDNQPQHF. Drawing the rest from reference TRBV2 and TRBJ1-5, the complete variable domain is EPEVTQTPSHQVTQMGQEVILRCVPISNHLYFYWYRQILGQKVEFLVSFYNNEISEKSEIFDDQFSVERPDGSNFTLKIRSTKLEDSAMYFCASSLDRGDNQPQHFGDGTRLSIL.

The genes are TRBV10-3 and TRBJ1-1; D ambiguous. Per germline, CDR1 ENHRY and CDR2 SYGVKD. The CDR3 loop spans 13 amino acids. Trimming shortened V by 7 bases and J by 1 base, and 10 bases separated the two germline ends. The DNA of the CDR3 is TGTGCCATCAACCTGACACCGAACACTGAAGCTTTCTTT. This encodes CAINLTPNTEAFF.